Each of the 16 T cell receptor beta chains below was sequenced from the same sample in a study of CD8+ T cells in alopecia areata. cDNA prepared by RNA extraction and subsequent reverse transcription served as the template for sequencing. Using immunoSEQ multiplex PCR, the repertoire was profiled, and TCRdb retains in-frame clones only, with some absent. This table has about 180,000 clones, over 50% appearing once. This specimen consisted of CD4+ T cells sorted from blood, obtained at week 0. The receptors were gathered from a human donor with alopecia areata.

In this sample, this clone turned up a few times. The gene calls are TRBV5-1 and TRBJ2-2; no firm D call. The ends were cut back, 0 bases at V and 5 bases at J, with 5 bases in the middle. The germline V gene encodes CDR1 SGHRS and CDR2 YFSETQ. CDR3 length: 13 residues. CDR3 residues: CASSLGRTGELFF. The CDR3 DNA follows: TGCGCCAGCAGCTTGGGGAGAACCGGGGAGCTGTTTTTT.

The chain employs TRBV30 and TRBJ2-7; 7 bases are shared with TRBD2. With V trimmed by 0 bases and J by 4 bases, 12 bases remained unmatched. CDR3 length: 16 residues. Looked up from germline, CDR1 is GTSNPN and CDR2 is SVGIG (reference sequence). Here the CDR3 DNA reads TGTGCCTGGAGTGTACCGTGGGGAGCGGGGCTATACGAGCAGTACTTC. Amino acid sequence: CAWSVPWGAGLYEQYF.

As regards this clone: Different DNA sequences within this sample yield the same CDR3. V usage is TRBV7-2 and J usage is TRBJ1-6; D uncertain. Trimming stripped 3 bases from V and 7 bases from J, with 10 bases between. In germline, CDR1 is SGHTA, CDR2 FQGNSA. This CDR3 has 14 residues. The CDR3 sequence is CASSFRGYNSPLHF. The CDR3 coding sequence is TGTGCCAGCAGCTTTCGAGGGTACAATTCACCCCTCCACTTT.

This clone was seen only once. The chain combines TRBV5-1 with TRBJ2-3, with D possibly TRBD2 on 5 matching bases. V lost 4 bases and J 0 bases, leaving 15 bases between the germline ends. Looked up from germline, CDR1 is SGHRS and CDR2 is YFSETQ. The CDR3 totals 16 residues. The CDR3 DNA reads TGCGCCAGCAGCCCCGCTAGCCACGCGAGCACAGATACGCAGTATTTT. Protein: CASSPASHASTDTQYF. The full variable domain, its missing parts supplied by reference TRBV5-1 and TRBJ2-3, is KAGVTQTPRYLIKTRGQQVTLSCSPISGHRSVSWYQQTPGQGLQFLFEYFSETQRNKGNFPGRFSGRQFSNSRSEMNVSTLELGDSALYLCASSPASHASTDTQYFGPGTRLTVL.

This clone has just a few counts. The J gene is TRBJ2-2, the V gene TRBV5-6, with unresolved D. The CDR3 totals 15 residues. Trimming shortened V by 1 base and J by 5 bases, and 12 bases separated the two germline ends. Germline CDR1 and CDR2: SGHDT and YYEEEE. CDR3 sequence (DNA): TGTGCCAGCAGCTTGTTCCGTGCTTCAACCGGGGAGCTGTTTTTT. Residues: CASSLFRASTGELFF.

In its sample, this clone was seen a few times. The rearrangement joins TRBV6-5 to TRBJ2-7, with 11 bases lining up with TRBD2. The CDR3 covers 14 residues. The germline CDR1 and CDR2 sequences are MNHEY and SVGAGI. V gave up 6 bases and J gave up 4 bases; unmatched junction bases: 5. The CDR3 nucleotides read TGTGCCAGCAGAGTACTAGCGGGGGAGTACGAGCAGTACTTC. This encodes CASRVLAGEYEQYF.

The rearrangement uses TRBV5-1 and TRBJ2-1; the match to TRBD1 covers 10 bases. The CDR3 contains 16 residues. CDR1 is SGHRS, CDR2 YFSETQ, per germline. J was trimmed by 3 bases and V by 3 bases; bases with no gene match: 6. The CDR3 bases are TGCGCCAGCAGCTGGGGACAGGGGCCCTACTACAATGAGCAGTTCTTC. It encodes CASSWGQGPYYNEQFF.

This clone was picked up a small number of times. CDR3 DNA sequence: TGTGCCACCTCCAAGACAGACCAAGAGACCCAGTACTTC. As protein: CATSKTDQETQYF. This rearrangement joins TRBV19 to TRBJ2-5, with D maybe TRBD1 (5 bases). This CDR3 is built from 13 residues. Per the germline V gene, CDR1 is LNHDA and CDR2 is SQIVND (reference sequence). V was cut by 10 bases and J by 0 bases, with 12 bases left in between. The whole variable domain, filled in from reference TRBV19 and TRBJ2-5, reads DGGITQSPKYLFRKEGQNVTLSCEQNLNHDAMYWYRQDPGQGLRLIYYSQIVNDFQKGDIAEGYSVSREKKESFPLTVTSAQKNPTAFYLCATSKTDQETQYFGPGTRLLVL.

With regard to this clone: The sample contains more than one DNA sequence encoding this CDR3. The J gene is TRBJ1-1, the V gene TRBV6-5; tentative D call: TRBD1 (6 bases). CDR1 is MNHEY, CDR2 SVGAGI, per germline. Trimming removed 6 bases at V and 1 base at J, with 9 bases between. This CDR3 is built from 13 residues. This CDR3 reads CASSPTGNTEAFF. The CDR3 DNA follows: TGTGCCAGCAGCCCGACAGGGAACACTGAAGCTTTCTTT.

The V call is TRBV10-2, the J call TRBJ2-1, with 7 bases lining up with TRBD2. Germline-derived CDR1 and CDR2 are WSHSY and SAAADI. J lost 4 bases, V lost 0 bases, and 6 bases had no gene match. The CDR3 covers 16 residues. CDR3 DNA: TGCGCCAGCAGTGAGTCGGTAACGGGGGGTTACAATGAGCAGTTCTTC. Amino acids: CASSESVTGGYNEQFF.

The rearrangement joins TRBV7-2 to TRBJ2-2, with TRBD2 identical over 9 bases. The ends lost 5 bases at V and 6 bases at J; junction bases unmatched: 13. There are 17 residues in the CDR3. Germline CDR1 is SGHTA and CDR2 is FQGNSA. CDR3: CASSPIPGLANAGELFF. As DNA, the CDR3 is TGTGCCAGCAGCCCCATACCGGGACTAGCAAACGCCGGGGAGCTGTTTTTT.

The chain links TRBV29-1 to TRBJ2-7, with 8 bases fitting TRBD2. Germline loops: CDR1 SQVTM, CDR2 ANQGSEA. Trimming removed 7 bases from V and 5 bases from J; junction bases left unmatched: 7. This CDR3 comprises 12 residues. The CDR3: CSAHRGGDEQYF. As DNA, the CDR3 is TGCAGCGCCCACCGGGGGGGGGACGAGCAGTACTTC.

This clone was seen a few times. This rearrangement joins TRBV30 to TRBJ1-1, with a possible D match to TRBD1 (6 bases). The CDR3 spans 15 residues. Trimming shortened V by 0 bases and J by 1 base, and 12 bases separated the two germline ends. Germline-derived CDR1 and CDR2 are GTSNPN and SVGIG (reference sequence). CDR3 sequence (DNA): TGTGCCTGGAGTGTTCTAGGGGGGCAGAACACTGAAGCTTTCTTT. Translating gives CAWSVLGGQNTEAFF.

CDR3 residues: CSAERGRSTDTQYF. The CDR3 DNA sequence: TGCAGCGCGGAGCGGGGGCGTAGCACAGATACGCAGTATTTT. The chain couples TRBV29-1 to TRBJ2-3, with 8 bases fitting TRBD2. The CDR3 runs 14 residues. Germline loops: CDR1 SQVTM, CDR2 ANQGSEA. Trimming cost V 7 bases and J 0 bases; bases outside gene matches: 6.

The chain has TRBV7-6 and TRBJ1-1, with TRBD1 as a possible D gene (5 bases). V gave up 4 bases and J gave up 1 base, with 10 bases separating them. CDR3 size: 14 residues. The germline V gene has CDR1 SGHVS and CDR2 FNYEAQ. This CDR3 is CASSSTDRNTEAFF. The CDR3 coding sequence is TGTGCCAGCAGCTCTACCGACAGGAACACTGAAGCTTTCTTT.

The chain recombines TRBV7-2 with TRBJ2-5; 9 bases fit TRBD2. Per the germline V gene, CDR1 is SGHTA and CDR2 is FQGNSA. After removal of 5 bases from V and 5 bases from J, the junction contained 12 bases not matched to a gene. The CDR3 extends over 16 amino acids. CDR3: CASSPIVRGGPETQYF. In DNA form, the CDR3 reads TGTGCCAGCAGCCCAATTGTGCGGGGGGGCCCTGAGACCCAGTACTTC. Supplemented by reference TRBV7-2 and TRBJ2-5, the full variable domain reads GAGVSQSPSNKVTEKGKDVELRCDPISGHTALYWYRQSLGQGLEFLIYFQGNSAPDKSGLPSDRFSAERTGGSVSTLTIQRTQQEDSAVYLCASSPIVRGGPETQYFGPGTRLLVL.